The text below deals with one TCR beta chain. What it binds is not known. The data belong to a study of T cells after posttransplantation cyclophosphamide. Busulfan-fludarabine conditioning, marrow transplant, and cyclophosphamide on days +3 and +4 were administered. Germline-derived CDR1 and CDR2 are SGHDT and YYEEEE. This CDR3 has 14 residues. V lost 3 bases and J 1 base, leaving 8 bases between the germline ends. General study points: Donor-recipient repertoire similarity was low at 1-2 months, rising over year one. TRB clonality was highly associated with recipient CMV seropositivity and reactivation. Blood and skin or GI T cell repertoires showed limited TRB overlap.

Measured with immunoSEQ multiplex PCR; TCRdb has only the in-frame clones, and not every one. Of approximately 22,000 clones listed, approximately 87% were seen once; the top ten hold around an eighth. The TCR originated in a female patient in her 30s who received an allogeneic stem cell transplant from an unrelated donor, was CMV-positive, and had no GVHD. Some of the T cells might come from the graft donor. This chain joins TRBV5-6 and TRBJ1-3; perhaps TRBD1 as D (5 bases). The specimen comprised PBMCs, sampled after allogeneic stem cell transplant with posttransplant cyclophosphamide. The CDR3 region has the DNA TGTGCCAGCAGCTGGGGGGGGTCTGGAAACACCATATATTTT. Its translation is CASSWGGSGNTIYF.